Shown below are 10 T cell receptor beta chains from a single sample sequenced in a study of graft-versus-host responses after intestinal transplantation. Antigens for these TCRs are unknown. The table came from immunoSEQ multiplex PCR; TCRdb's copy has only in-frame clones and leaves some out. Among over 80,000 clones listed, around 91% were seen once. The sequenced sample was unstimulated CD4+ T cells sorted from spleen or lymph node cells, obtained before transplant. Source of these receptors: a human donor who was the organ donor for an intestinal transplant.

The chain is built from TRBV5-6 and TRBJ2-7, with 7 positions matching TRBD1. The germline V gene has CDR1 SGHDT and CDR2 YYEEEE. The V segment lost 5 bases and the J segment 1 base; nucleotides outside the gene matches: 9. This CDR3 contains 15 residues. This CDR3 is CASRETGTDSYEQYF. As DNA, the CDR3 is TGTGCCAGCAGAGAAACCGGGACAGATTCCTACGAGCAGTACTTC.

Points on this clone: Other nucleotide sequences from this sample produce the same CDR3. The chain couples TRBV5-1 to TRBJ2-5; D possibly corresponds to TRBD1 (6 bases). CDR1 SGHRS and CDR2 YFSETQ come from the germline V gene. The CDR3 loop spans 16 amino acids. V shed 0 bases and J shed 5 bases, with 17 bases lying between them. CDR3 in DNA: TGCGCCAGCAGCTTGGTGGGGGCGCAAGGGTCGGAGACCCAGTACTTC. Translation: CASSLVGAQGSETQYF.

The CDR3, as DNA: TGCGCCAGCAGCTTTCCGTCCAATGAGCAGTTCTTC. Translating gives CASSFPSNEQFF. This chain uses TRBV5-1 with TRBJ2-1; D remains ambiguous. The V and J ends lost 2 bases and 6 bases respectively, with 6 bases between them. The CDR3 totals 12 residues. Germline V gene lookup returns CDR1 SGHRS and CDR2 YFSETQ.

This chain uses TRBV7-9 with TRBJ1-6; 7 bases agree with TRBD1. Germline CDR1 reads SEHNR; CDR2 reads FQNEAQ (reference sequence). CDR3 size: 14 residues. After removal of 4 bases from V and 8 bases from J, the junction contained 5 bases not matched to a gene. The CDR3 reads CASSSDRIYSPLHF. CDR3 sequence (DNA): TGTGCCAGCAGCTCGGACAGGATTTATTCACCCCTCCACTTT.

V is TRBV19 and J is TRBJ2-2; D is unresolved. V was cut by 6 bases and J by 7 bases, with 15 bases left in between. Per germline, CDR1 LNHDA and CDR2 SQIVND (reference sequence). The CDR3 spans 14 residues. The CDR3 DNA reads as TGTGCCAGTAGGGGTGGAGTGGCGGTCGGGGAGCTGTTTTTT. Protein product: CASRGGVAVGELFF. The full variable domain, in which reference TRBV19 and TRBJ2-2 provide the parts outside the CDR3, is DGGITQSPKYLFRKEGQNVTLSCEQNLNHDAMYWYRQDPGQGLRLIYYSQIVNDFQKGDIAEGYSVSREKKESFPLTVTSAQKNPTAFYLCASRGGVAVGELFFGEGSRLTVL.

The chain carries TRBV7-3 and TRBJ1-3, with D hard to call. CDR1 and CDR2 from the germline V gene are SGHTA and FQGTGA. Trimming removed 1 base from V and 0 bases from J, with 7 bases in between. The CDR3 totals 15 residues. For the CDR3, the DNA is TGTGCCAGCAGCTTAAACCGGGACTCTGGAAACACCATATATTTT. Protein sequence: CASSLNRDSGNTIYF.

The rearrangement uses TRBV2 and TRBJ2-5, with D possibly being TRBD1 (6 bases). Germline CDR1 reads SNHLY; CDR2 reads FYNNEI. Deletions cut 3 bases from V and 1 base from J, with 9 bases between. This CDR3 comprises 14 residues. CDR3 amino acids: CASSDGRGQETQYF. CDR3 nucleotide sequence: TGTGCCAGCAGTGACGGCAGGGGCCAAGAGACCCAGTACTTC.

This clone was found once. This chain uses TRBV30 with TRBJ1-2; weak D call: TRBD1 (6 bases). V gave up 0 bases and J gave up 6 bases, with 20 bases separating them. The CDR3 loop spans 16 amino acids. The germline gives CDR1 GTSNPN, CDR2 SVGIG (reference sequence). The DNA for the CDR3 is TGTGCCTGGAGTGTACAGAGGGGGGGCAGTTTGAATGGCTACACCTTC. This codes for CAWSVQRGGSLNGYTF.

The chain's CDR3 is CASSSRTGGSNYGYTF. For the CDR3, the DNA is TGTGCCAGCAGTTCCCGGACAGGGGGGAGTAACTATGGCTACACCTTC. The chain is built from TRBV6-6 and TRBJ1-2; 10 bases agree with TRBD1. This CDR3 comprises 16 residues. Germline CDR1 MNHNY, CDR2 SVGAGI (reference sequence). With 4 bases clipped from V and 1 base from J, the junction kept 6 bases outside the gene matches.

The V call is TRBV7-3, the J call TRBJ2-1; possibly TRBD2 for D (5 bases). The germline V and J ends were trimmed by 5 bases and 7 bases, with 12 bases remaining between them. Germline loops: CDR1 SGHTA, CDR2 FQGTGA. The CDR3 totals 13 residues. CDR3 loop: CASSHSGLNEQFF. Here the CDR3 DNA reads TGTGCCAGCAGCCATTCTGGACTGAATGAGCAGTTCTTC.